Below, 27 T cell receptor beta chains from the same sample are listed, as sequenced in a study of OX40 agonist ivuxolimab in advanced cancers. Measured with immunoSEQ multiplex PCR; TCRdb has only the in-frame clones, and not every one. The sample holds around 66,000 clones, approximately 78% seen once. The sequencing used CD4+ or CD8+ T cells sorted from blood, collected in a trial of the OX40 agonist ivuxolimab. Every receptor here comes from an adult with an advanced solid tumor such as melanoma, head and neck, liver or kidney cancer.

The CDR3 sequence: CASTLPRQRMNTEAFF. As DNA, the CDR3 is TGTGCCAGCACCTTACCTAGACAGAGAATGAACACTGAAGCTTTCTTT. The chain combines TRBV27 with TRBJ1-1; D is possibly TRBD1 (5 bases). Trimming stripped 7 bases from V and 0 bases from J, with 18 bases between. This CDR3 contains 16 residues. Looked up from germline, CDR1 is MNHEY and CDR2 is SMNVEV (reference sequence).

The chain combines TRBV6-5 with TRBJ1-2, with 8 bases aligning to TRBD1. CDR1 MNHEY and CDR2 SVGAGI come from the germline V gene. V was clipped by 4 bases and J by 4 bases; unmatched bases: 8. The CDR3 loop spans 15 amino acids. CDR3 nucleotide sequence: TGTGCCAGCAGTTCCAGGGGGCGTCCCCCCTATGGCTACACCTTC. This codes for CASSSRGRPPYGYTF.

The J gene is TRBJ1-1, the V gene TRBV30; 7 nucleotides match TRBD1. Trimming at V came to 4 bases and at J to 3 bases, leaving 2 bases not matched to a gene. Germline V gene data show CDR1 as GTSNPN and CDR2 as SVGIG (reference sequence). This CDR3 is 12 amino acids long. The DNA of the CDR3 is TGTGCCTGGAACAGGGGTGACACTGAAGCTTTCTTT. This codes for CAWNRGDTEAFF.

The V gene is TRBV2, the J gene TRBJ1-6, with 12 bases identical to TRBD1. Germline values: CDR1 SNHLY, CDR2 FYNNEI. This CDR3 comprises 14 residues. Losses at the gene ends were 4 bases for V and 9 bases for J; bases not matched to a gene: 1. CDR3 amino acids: CASSGDRGPSPLHF. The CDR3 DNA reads TGTGCCAGCAGTGGGGACAGGGGGCCTTCACCCCTCCACTTT.

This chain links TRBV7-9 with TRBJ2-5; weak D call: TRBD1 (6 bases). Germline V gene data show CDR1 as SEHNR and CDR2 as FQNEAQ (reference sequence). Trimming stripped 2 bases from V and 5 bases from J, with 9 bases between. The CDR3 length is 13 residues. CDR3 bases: TGTGCCAGCAGCTTACGGGACATGGAGACCCAGTACTTC. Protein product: CASSLRDMETQYF.

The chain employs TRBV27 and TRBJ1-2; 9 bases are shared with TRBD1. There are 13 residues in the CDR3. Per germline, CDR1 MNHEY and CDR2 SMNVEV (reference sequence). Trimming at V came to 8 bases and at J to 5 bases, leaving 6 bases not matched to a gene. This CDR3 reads CASGTGGAYGYTF. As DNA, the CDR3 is TGTGCCAGCGGTACAGGGGGCGCATATGGCTACACCTTC.

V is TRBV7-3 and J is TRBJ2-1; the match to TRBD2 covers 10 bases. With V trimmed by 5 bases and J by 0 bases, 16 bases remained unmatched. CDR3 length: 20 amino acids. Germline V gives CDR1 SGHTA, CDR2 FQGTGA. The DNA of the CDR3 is TGTGCCAGCAGCCTTCCGACTAGCGGGTCGGATTACAGCTCCTACAATGAGCAGTTCTTC. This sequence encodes CASSLPTSGSDYSSYNEQFF.

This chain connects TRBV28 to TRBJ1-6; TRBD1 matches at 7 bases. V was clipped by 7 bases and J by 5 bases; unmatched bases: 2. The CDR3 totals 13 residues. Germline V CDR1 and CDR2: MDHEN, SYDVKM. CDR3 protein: CASTGTDNSPLHF. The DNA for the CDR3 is TGTGCCAGCACCGGGACAGATAATTCACCCCTCCACTTT.

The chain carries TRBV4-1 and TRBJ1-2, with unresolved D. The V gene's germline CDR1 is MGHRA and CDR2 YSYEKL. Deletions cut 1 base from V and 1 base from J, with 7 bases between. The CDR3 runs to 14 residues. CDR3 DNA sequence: TGCGCCAGCAGCCAAGCCGACGGTAACTATGGCTACACCTTC. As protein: CASSQADGNYGYTF.

The CDR3 coding sequence is TGTGCCAGCACCCTTATGGGGAACACCGGGGAGCTGTTTTTT. Protein product: CASTLMGNTGELFF. V is TRBV7-2 and J is TRBJ2-2, with D hard to call. The V gene's germline CDR1 is SGHTA and CDR2 FQGNSA. The CDR3 has 14 amino acids. Trimming left V 7 bases short and J 1 base short, with 10 bases between.

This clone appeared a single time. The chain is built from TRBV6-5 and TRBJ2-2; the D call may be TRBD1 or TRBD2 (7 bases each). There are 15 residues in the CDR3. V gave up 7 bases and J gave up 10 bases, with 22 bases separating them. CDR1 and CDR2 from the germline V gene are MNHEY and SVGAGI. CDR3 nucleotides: TGTGCCAGCACCAACCGCAGGGGGGGCCCCGTGGAGCTGTTTTTT. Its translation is CASTNRRGGPVELFF.

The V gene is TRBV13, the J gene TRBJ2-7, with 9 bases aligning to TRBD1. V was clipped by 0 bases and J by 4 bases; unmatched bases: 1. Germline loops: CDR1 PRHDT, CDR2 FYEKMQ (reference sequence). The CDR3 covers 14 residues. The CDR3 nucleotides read TGTGCCAGCAGCTTAGGCGGACAGGGGTACGAGCAGTACGTC. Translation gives CASSLGGQGYEQYV.

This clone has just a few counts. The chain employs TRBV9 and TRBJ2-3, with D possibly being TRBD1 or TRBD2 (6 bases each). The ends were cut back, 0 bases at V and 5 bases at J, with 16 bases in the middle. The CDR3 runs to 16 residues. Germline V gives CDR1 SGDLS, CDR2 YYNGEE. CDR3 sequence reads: CASSVVPGAGGDTQYF. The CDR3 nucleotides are TGTGCCAGCAGCGTAGTACCGGGGGCGGGTGGAGATACGCAGTATTTT.

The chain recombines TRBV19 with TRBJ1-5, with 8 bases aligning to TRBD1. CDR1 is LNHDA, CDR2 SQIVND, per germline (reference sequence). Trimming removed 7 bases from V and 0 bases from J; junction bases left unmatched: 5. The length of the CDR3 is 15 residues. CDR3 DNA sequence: TGTGCCAGTATAGACAGGGGTAATAGCAATCAGCCCCAGCATTTT. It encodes CASIDRGNSNQPQHF.

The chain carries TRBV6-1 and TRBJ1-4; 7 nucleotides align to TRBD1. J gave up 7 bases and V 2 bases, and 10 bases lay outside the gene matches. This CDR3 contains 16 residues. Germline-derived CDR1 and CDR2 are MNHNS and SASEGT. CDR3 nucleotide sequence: TGTGCCAGCAGTGAAAAGGGGGCTGGGGGGAGTGAAAAACTGTTTTTT. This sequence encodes CASSEKGAGGSEKLFF.

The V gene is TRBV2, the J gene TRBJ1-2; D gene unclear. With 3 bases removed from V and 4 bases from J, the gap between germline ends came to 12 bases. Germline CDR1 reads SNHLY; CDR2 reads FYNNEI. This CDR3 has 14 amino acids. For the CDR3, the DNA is TGTGCCAGCAGTGAGAGAACAGAGCTCTATGGCTACACCTTC. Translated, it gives CASSERTELYGYTF.

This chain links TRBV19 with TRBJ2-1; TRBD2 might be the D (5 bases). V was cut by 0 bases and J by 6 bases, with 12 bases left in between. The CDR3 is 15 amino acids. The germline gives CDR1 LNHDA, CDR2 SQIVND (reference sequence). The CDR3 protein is CASSIDAGPRNEQFF. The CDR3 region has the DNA TGTGCCAGTAGTATAGACGCGGGCCCTCGCAATGAGCAGTTCTTC.

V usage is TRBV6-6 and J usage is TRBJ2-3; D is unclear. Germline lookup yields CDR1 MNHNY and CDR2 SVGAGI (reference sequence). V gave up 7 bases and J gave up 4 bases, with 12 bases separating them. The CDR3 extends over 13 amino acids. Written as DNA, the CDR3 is TGTGCCAGCACTGGAGCGATGCCAGATACGCAGTATTTT. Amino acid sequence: CASTGAMPDTQYF.

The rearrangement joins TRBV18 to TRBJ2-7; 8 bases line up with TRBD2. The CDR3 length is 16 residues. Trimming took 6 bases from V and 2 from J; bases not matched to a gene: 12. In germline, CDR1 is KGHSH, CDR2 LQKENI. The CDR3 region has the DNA TGTGCCAGCTCCCCGGGAGGGAGCGGGCGAACCTACGAGCAGTACGTC. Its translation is CASSPGGSGRTYEQYV.

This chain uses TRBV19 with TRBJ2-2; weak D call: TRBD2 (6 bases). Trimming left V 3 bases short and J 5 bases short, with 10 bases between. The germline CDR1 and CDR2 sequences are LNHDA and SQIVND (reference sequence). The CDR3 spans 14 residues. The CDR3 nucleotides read TGTGCCAGTAGTATTCCGGGGGAGACCGGGGAGCTGTTTTTT. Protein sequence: CASSIPGETGELFF.

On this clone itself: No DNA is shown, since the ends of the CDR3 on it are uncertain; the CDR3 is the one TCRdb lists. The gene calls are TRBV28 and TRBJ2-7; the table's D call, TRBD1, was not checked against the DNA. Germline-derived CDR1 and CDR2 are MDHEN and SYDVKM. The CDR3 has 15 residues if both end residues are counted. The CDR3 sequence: CASSFLAGKVNEQYF.

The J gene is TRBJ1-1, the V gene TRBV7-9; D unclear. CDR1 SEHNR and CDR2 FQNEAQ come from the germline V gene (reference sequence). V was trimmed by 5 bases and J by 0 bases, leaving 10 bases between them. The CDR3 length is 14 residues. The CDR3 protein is CASSPDGLNTEAFF. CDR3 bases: TGTGCCAGCAGCCCGGACGGTTTGAACACTGAAGCTTTCTTT.

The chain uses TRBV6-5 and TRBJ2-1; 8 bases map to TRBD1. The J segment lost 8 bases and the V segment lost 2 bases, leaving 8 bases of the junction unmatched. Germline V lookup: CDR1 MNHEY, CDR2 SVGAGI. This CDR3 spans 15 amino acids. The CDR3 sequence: CASSYPGQVGDEQFF. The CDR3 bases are TGTGCCAGCAGTTACCCGGGACAGGTTGGCGATGAGCAGTTCTTC.

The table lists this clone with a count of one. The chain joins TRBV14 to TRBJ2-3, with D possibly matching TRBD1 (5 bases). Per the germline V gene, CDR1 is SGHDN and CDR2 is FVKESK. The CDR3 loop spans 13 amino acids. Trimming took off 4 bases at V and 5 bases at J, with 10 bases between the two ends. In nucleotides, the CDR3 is TGTGCCAGCAGCCGCACAGGAGTAGATACGCAGTATTTT. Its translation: CASSRTGVDTQYF.

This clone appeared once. Here the CDR3 DNA reads TGTGCCAGCAGCCGGCTTCGGGATACGCAGTATTTT. Its protein product is CASSRLRDTQYF. The J gene is TRBJ2-3, the V gene TRBV2, with D uncertain. CDR3 length: 12 amino acids. V shed 6 bases and J shed 6 bases, with 10 bases lying between them. CDR1 is SNHLY and CDR2 is FYNNEI in the germline V gene. Full variable domain (outside the CDR3, taken from reference TRBV2 and TRBJ2-3): EPEVTQTPSHQVTQMGQEVILRCVPISNHLYFYWYRQILGQKVEFLVSFYNNEISEKSEIFDDQFSVERPDGSNFTLKIRSTKLEDSAMYFCASSRLRDTQYFGPGTRLTVL.

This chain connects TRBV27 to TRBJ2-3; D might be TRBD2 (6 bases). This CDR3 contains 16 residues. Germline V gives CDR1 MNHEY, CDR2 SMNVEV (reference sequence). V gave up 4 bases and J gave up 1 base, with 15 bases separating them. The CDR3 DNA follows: TGTGCCAGCAGTTCCCGGCCGGCTAGCGGCACAGATACGCAGTATTTT. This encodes CASSSRPASGTDTQYF.

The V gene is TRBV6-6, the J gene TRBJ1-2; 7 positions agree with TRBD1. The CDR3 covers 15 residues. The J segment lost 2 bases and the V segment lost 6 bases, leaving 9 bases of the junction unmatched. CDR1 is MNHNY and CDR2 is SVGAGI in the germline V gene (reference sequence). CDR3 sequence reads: CASSNSQGRNYGYTF. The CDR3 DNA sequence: TGTGCCAGCAGCAACTCACAGGGGCGGAACTATGGCTACACCTTC.